A selection of T cell receptor beta chains follows, all from one sample in a study of cytomegalovirus exposure and HLA in healthy donors. Profiling relied on immunoSEQ multiplex PCR, and the TCRdb table lists in-frame clones only, not all of them. The sample lists 65,000 to 75,000 clones, roughly two thirds seen once, with just over 2% in the top ten. The material sequenced was PBMCs. The receptors derive from a woman aged 25 to 39 in good health and CMV-seronegative. Each CDR3 is given with its conserved first and last residue. Each record gives: V gene, J gene, D gene, clone size, CDR3 protein, CDR3 DNA. A D gene is named only where the DNA matches it firmly. Only part of the rows carry a size: once, few, many, or a class if the clone is expanded.

TRBV19	TRBJ2-7	.	.	CASSPRASSSYELYF	TGTGCCAGTAGTCCCCGTGCCTCAAGCTCCTACGAGCTGTACTTC
TRBV11-2	TRBJ2-7	TRBD1	once	CASSPGTGRYEQYF	TGTGCCAGCAGCCCCGGGACAGGGCGCTACGAGCAGTACTTC
TRBV29-1	TRBJ2-5	TRBD1	.	CSVGQGGVGETQYF	TGCAGCGTTGGACAGGGGGGGGTTGGAGAGACCCAGTACTTC
TRBV11-3	TRBJ2-5	TRBD1	.	CASSFPGQRQETQYF	TGTGCCAGCAGCTTTCCGGGACAGAGACAAGAGACCCAGTACTTC
TRBV10-3	TRBJ1-1	.	.	CAISRKGVGTEAFF	TGTGCCATCAGTCGAAAGGGGGTAGGTACTGAAGCTTTCTTT
TRBV29-1	TRBJ2-7	.	.	CSVRPVGANYEQYF	TGCAGCGTCCGACCGGTGGGGGCCAACTACGAGCAGTACTTC
TRBV11-2	TRBJ1-6	TRBD1	.	CASSSRDRISPLHF	TGTGCCAGCAGCTCCCGGGACAGAATATCGCCCCTCCACTTT
TRBV6-5	TRBJ2-1	TRBD1	.	CASSSGGNEQFF	TGTGCCAGCAGTTCAGGGGGCAATGAGCAGTTCTTC
TRBV27	TRBJ2-7	.	.	CASRANYEQYF	TGTGCCAGCAGGGCAAATTACGAGCAGTACTTC
TRBV15	TRBJ1-4	TRBD1	few	CATSSRGRGGDLEKLFF	TGTGCCACCAGCTCCCGGGGTCGAGGGGGCGATCTCGAAAAACTGTTTTTT
TRBV19	TRBJ2-5	TRBD1	.	CASSGTGGTRAAQYF	TGTGCCAGTAGTGGGACAGGGGGGACTCGGGCGGCCCAGTACTTC
TRBV28	TRBJ2-7	TRBD1	.	CASRLGSGQGILREQYF	TGTGCCAGCAGGTTAGGCTCAGGACAGGGAATCCTTAGGGAGCAGTACTTC
TRBV28	TRBJ1-4	.	few	CASSLGGRTNEKLFF	TGTGCCAGCAGTCTGGGGGGGCGAACTAATGAAAAACTGTTTTTT
TRBV30	TRBJ1-3	.	once	CAWTPGIGGNTIYF	TGTGCCTGGACACCGGGGATTGGAGGAAACACCATATATTTT
TRBV7-8	TRBJ1-1	.	.	CASSSRGALQWRGTEAFF	TGTGCCAGCAGCTCCCGAGGGGCGCTCCAGTGGAGGGGAACTGAAGCTTTCTTT
TRBV9	TRBJ2-6	.	.	CASSAPAYTISGANVLTF	TGTGCCAGCAGCGCTCCCGCCTACACTATATCTGGGGCCAACGTCCTGACTTTC